A selection of T cell receptor beta chains follows, all from one sample in a study of OX40 agonist ivuxolimab in advanced cancers. This table comes from immunoSEQ multiplex PCR, and its TCRdb copy is limited to in-frame clones, with some not included. The table lists about 52,000 clones, approximately 94% of them singletons. The sequencing here drew on CD4+ or CD8+ T cells sorted from blood, taken in a trial of the OX40 agonist ivuxolimab. The receptor set was obtained from an adult with an advanced solid tumor such as melanoma, head and neck, liver or kidney cancer. Both conserved end residues are part of each CDR3. A D gene is named only where the DNA matches it firmly. Part of the rows lack a size; the others show once, few, many or a class for expanded clones.

J: TRBJ2-2; D: TRBD1; length: 19; size: NA; V: TRBV7-2; DNA: TGTGCCAGCAGCCTACCGAGGACAGGGGGACTCCCGAACACCGGGGAGCTGTTTTTT; CDR3: CASSLPRTGGLPNTGELFF
J: TRBJ2-3; D: NA; length: 14; size: NA; V: TRBV7-6; DNA: TGTGCCAGCAGCTTATCGGCCGGCACAGATACGCAGTATTTT; CDR3: CASSLSAGTDTQYF
J: TRBJ2-3; D: NA; length: 12; size: NA; V: TRBV7-9; DNA: TGTGCCAGCAGCTTAACGGTAGATACGCAGTATTTT; CDR3: CASSLTVDTQYF
J: TRBJ1-1; D: NA; length: 15; size: NA; V: TRBV30; DNA: TGTGCCTGGAGGGGGACGAGGAACATGAACACTGAAGCTTTCTTT; CDR3: CAWRGTRNMNTEAFF
J: TRBJ2-5; D: TRBD2; length: 17; size: NA; V: TRBV7-9; DNA: TGTGCCAGCAGCTCCAACCGTCCGACTAGCGGTGGGGAGACCCAGTACTTC; CDR3: CASSSNRPTSGGETQYF
J: TRBJ2-7; D: NA; length: 14; size: NA; V: TRBV27; DNA: TGTGCCAGCAGTTTACGAGGGAGTATCTACGAGCAGTACTTC; CDR3: CASSLRGSIYEQYF
J: TRBJ2-1; D: TRBD2; length: 17; size: NA; V: TRBV2; DNA: TGTGCCAGCAGTGATTCGGGAGGCGGGAGAACCTACAATGAGCAGTTCTTC; CDR3: CASSDSGGGRTYNEQFF
J: TRBJ2-1; D: NA; length: 14; size: NA; V: TRBV19; DNA: TGTGCCAGTAGTTCAGGAGGTTCCCTCAATGAGCAGTTCTTC; CDR3: CASSSGGSLNEQFF
J: TRBJ2-3; D: NA; length: 15; size: NA; V: TRBV2; DNA: TGTGCCAGCAGGCCCGGGACACCGAGCACAGATACGCAGTATTTT; CDR3: CASRPGTPSTDTQYF
J: TRBJ2-7; D: NA; length: 13; size: NA; V: TRBV6-6; DNA: TGTGCCAGCAGTTACTCGAAAAGCCACGAGCAGTACTTC; CDR3: CASSYSKSHEQYF
J: TRBJ2-1; D: NA; length: 15; size: NA; V: TRBV9; DNA: TGTGCCAGCAGCGTAGACGGTGCCTCCTACAATGAGCAGTTCTTC; CDR3: CASSVDGASYNEQFF
J: TRBJ2-4; D: TRBD2; length: 16; size: once; V: TRBV9; DNA: TGTGCCAGCAGCCCCACTAGCGGGAGGGAGATAAACATTCAGTACTTC; CDR3: CASSPTSGREINIQYF
J: TRBJ2-3; D: NA; length: 15; size: once; V: TRBV5-1; DNA: TGCGCCAGCAGCTCTAGACAGAGTGTAAAAGATACGCAGTATTTT; CDR3: CASSSRQSVKDTQYF
J: TRBJ1-6; D: NA; length: 14; size: NA; V: TRBV27; DNA: TGTGCCAGCAGTCCCACTGGATTTAATGACAACTTTAGCTTT; CDR3: CASSPTGFNDNFSF
J: TRBJ1-5; D: NA; length: 14; size: NA; V: TRBV28; DNA: TGTGCCAGCAGGCTTACCTATAGCAATCAGCCCCAGCATTTT; CDR3: CASRLTYSNQPQHF